This entry lists 27 T cell receptor beta chains sequenced from one sample in a study of blood T cell repertoires in COVID-19. Only in-frame clones appear in the TCRdb table, and some are missing; sequencing was by immunoSEQ multiplex PCR. The profile shows about 70,000 clones, over 70% of them singletons. Sequenced material: peripheral blood. The receptors originated from a man between 65 and 85 years old with acute or convalescent COVID-19.

The chain couples TRBV6-6 to TRBJ1-5; 10 nucleotides match TRBD1. CDR3 length equals 15 residues. The germline CDR1 and CDR2 sequences are MNHNY and SVGAGI (reference sequence). V lost 0 bases to trimming and J lost 5 bases; unmatched junction nucleotides: 1. In nucleotides, the CDR3 is TGTGCCAGCAGTTACTCAGGGACAGGGGATCAGCCCCAGCATTTT. Translated: CASSYSGTGDQPQHF.

V gene TRBV11-3 combines with J gene TRBJ2-3; TRBD1 aligns across 9 bases. The CDR3 sequence is 15 residues long. Trimming took 3 bases from V and 0 from J; bases not matched to a gene: 1. In germline, CDR1 is SGHNT, CDR2 YENEEA. For the CDR3, the DNA is TGTGCCAGCAGCTTTGGACAGGGGAGCACAGATACGCAGTATTTT. Translation gives CASSFGQGSTDTQYF.

In this sample, this clone turned up once. This chain connects TRBV5-1 to TRBJ2-7; 9 bases match TRBD2. The CDR3 is 15 residues long. J was trimmed by 5 bases and V by 3 bases; bases with no gene match: 9. Germline CDR1 SGHRS, CDR2 YFSETQ. DNA for the CDR3: TGCGCCAGCAGCTCCTCCGGGACTAGCACCGACGAGCAGTACTTC. Translation gives CASSSSGTSTDEQYF.

The V gene is TRBV7-2, the J gene TRBJ2-1, with TRBD1 matching over 9 bases. The CDR3 consists of 17 residues. Germline CDR1 is SGHTA and CDR2 is FQGNSA. V lost 2 bases, J lost 3 bases, and 8 bases stayed unmatched. Here the CDR3 DNA reads TGTGCCAGCAGCTTACAAGGGGGGACAGGGCACTACAATGAGCAGTTCTTC. Translated: CASSLQGGTGHYNEQFF.

The V call is TRBV5-4, the J call TRBJ1-6; 8 bases are a match to TRBD1. CDR3 length: 14 amino acids. Germline values: CDR1 SGHNT, CDR2 YYREEE (reference sequence). With V trimmed by 2 bases and J by 8 bases, 3 bases remained unmatched. The CDR3, as DNA: TGTGCCAGCAGCTTTAACAGGGGGGATTCACCCCTCCACTTT. It encodes CASSFNRGDSPLHF.

V is TRBV19 and J is TRBJ1-3; D gene unclear. Trimming took off 7 bases at V and 0 bases at J, with 13 bases between the two ends. In germline, CDR1 is LNHDA, CDR2 SQIVND (reference sequence). The CDR3 runs 15 residues. The CDR3 is CASTPWANSGNTIYF. In DNA, the CDR3 is TGTGCCAGTACCCCATGGGCCAACTCTGGAAACACCATATATTTT.

The chain carries TRBV9 and TRBJ2-1, with D perhaps TRBD1 (6 bases). The CDR3 totals 15 residues. CDR1 SGDLS and CDR2 YYNGEE come from the germline V gene. Trimming took off 1 base at V and 6 bases at J, with 14 bases between the two ends. CDR3 protein: CASSVSHSGANEQFF. In DNA form, the CDR3 reads TGTGCCAGCAGCGTAAGTCACTCAGGGGCCAATGAGCAGTTCTTC.

The chain carries TRBV4-1 and TRBJ1-4, with no clear D. The CDR3 has 16 residues. CDR1 and CDR2 (germline): MGHRA, YSYEKL. Trimming left V 0 bases short and J 0 bases short, with 8 bases between. CDR3 in DNA: TGCGCCAGCAGCCAAGAGCAGGCAGCAACTAATGAAAAACTGTTTTTT. Translating it yields CASSQEQAATNEKLFF.

V and J are TRBV10-3 and TRBJ2-5, with a possible D match to TRBD1 (5 bases). The CDR3 totals 14 residues. CDR1 and CDR2 (germline): ENHRY, SYGVKD. Trimming took 10 bases from V and 1 from J, leaving 16 bases between them. In DNA form, the CDR3 reads TGTGCCAGCAGGGCAGCGCCGACCCAAGAGACCCAGTACTTC. It translates to CASRAAPTQETQYF.

This chain joins TRBV5-6 and TRBJ2-5; possibly TRBD1 for D (5 bases). The CDR3 extends over 16 amino acids. V was trimmed by 0 bases and J by 2 bases, leaving 14 bases between them. Germline assignment: CDR1 SGHDT and CDR2 YYEEEE. The CDR3 sequence: CASSLGVRAKQETQYF. CDR3 nucleotides: TGTGCCAGCAGCTTGGGGGTCAGGGCCAAACAAGAGACCCAGTACTTC.

V is TRBV5-6 and J is TRBJ2-2, with 9 bases identical to TRBD2. Germline V gives CDR1 SGHDT, CDR2 YYEEEE. The CDR3 sequence is 14 residues long. J was trimmed by 5 bases and V by 3 bases; bases with no gene match: 2. This chain's CDR3 is CASSWREGTGELFF. Written as DNA, the CDR3 is TGTGCCAGCAGCTGGCGGGAGGGGACCGGGGAGCTGTTTTTT. The variable domain in full, with the rest retrieved from reference TRBV5-6 and TRBJ2-2, is DAGVTQSPTHLIKTRGQQVTLRCSPKSGHDTVSWYQQALGQGPQFIFQYYEEEERQRGNFPDRFSGHQFPNYSSELNVNALLLGDSALYLCASSWREGTGELFFGEGSRLTVL.

This rearrangement joins TRBV3-1 (or the pseudogene TRBV3-2) to TRBJ2-1, with a tentative D call TRBD2 (6 bases). V dropped 4 bases and J dropped 10 bases, with 14 bases sitting between them. Germline CDR1 LGHDT, CDR2 YNNKEL (reference sequence). The CDR3 loop spans 13 amino acids. The CDR3 loop is CASSRGDSDEQFF. As DNA, the CDR3 is TGTGCCAGCAGCCGCGGGGATAGCGACGAGCAGTTCTTC.

The chain carries TRBV19 and TRBJ1-2, with 11 nucleotides matching TRBD1. The length of the CDR3 is 16 residues. The germline CDR1 and CDR2 sequences are LNHDA and SQIVND (reference sequence). Trimming at V came to 7 bases and at J to 2 bases, leaving 9 bases not matched to a gene. The CDR3 spells CASTLDRGRWNYGYTF. CDR3 nucleotides: TGTGCCAGTACTTTGGACAGGGGGCGATGGAACTATGGCTACACCTTC.

The chain joins TRBV13 to TRBJ2-5; 11 bases align to TRBD1. The CDR3 has 14 residues. Trimming took 5 bases from V and 5 from J; bases not matched to a gene: 4. Germline V lookup: CDR1 PRHDT, CDR2 FYEKMQ (reference sequence). CDR3 amino acids: CASSGQGAEETQYF. CDR3 nucleotide sequence: TGTGCCAGCAGCGGACAGGGGGCGGAGGAGACCCAGTACTTC.

V gene TRBV27 combines with J gene TRBJ2-7; D call uncertain. Germline CDR1 MNHEY, CDR2 SMNVEV (reference sequence). This CDR3 is built from 13 residues. The ends were cut back, 2 bases at V and 8 bases at J, with 13 bases in the middle. Written as DNA, the CDR3 is TGTGCCAGCAGTTTAACCAGGCGTAGAAAGCAGTACTTC. Its translation is CASSLTRRRKQYF.

The chain recombines TRBV12-2 with TRBJ2-5; the D call TRBD2 from the table was never checked on the DNA. TRBV12-2 constitutes a pseudogene. CDR3 length: 16 amino acids. Here the CDR3 DNA reads TGTGCAAGTCGCTTAGCGAATTTACTGTCTGTCGAGACCCAGTACTTC. Protein sequence: CASRLANLLSVETQYF.

This chain uses TRBV5-4 with TRBJ1-2, with 7 bases that match TRBD1. V shed 4 bases, J shed 8 bases, and the junction held 17 bases outside the gene matches. The germline CDR1 and CDR2 sequences are SGHNT and YYREEE (reference sequence). The CDR3 extends over 16 amino acids. CDR3 sequence reads: CASSRRQGAFTSGYTF. The DNA for the CDR3 is TGTGCCAGCAGCAGAAGACAGGGCGCGTTCACCTCCGGCTACACCTTC.

This clone has more than one count but fewer than ten. V gene TRBV9 combines with J gene TRBJ2-1; tentatively, D is TRBD1 (7 bases). Trimming shortened V by 3 bases and J by 8 bases, and 18 bases separated the two germline ends. Germline-derived CDR1 and CDR2 are SGDLS and YYNGEE. This CDR3 has 15 amino acids. The CDR3 bases are TGTGCCAGCAGCGGGTACGGGAGAGGGGGCGATGAGCAGTTCTTC. This encodes CASSGYGRGGDEQFF.

The chain couples TRBV2 to TRBJ2-3, with TRBD2 as a possible D gene (6 bases). Trimming stripped 8 bases from V and 0 bases from J, with 12 bases between. The V gene's germline CDR1 is SNHLY and CDR2 FYNNEI. The length of the CDR3 is 14 residues. CDR3 sequence (DNA): TGTGCCAGCGGAGTGGGGGGAAGCACAGATACGCAGTATTTT. It is translated as CASGVGGSTDTQYF.

V usage is TRBV7-3 and J usage is TRBJ2-7, with a weak D call TRBD2 (6 bases). The V gene lost 5 bases and the J gene lost 2 bases, with 16 bases spanning the gap. Germline CDR1 SGHTA, CDR2 FQGTGA. The CDR3 sequence is 15 residues long. Written as DNA, the CDR3 is TGTGCCAGCAGCAACCGGGACTCCGGAACCTACGAGCAGTACTTC. Encoded protein: CASSNRDSGTYEQYF.

The chain links TRBV6-4 to TRBJ2-1; TRBD1 is a possible D gene (5 bases). Looked up from germline, CDR1 is MRHNA and CDR2 is SNTAGT. V lost 3 bases and J 3 bases, leaving 6 bases between the germline ends. This CDR3 is built from 13 residues. CDR3 coding DNA: TGTGCCAGCAGTGAAGGGGTCTACAATGAGCAGTTCTTC. It translates to CASSEGVYNEQFF.

The chain combines TRBV29-1 with TRBJ1-2; D is perhaps TRBD1 (5 bases). V lost 0 bases, J lost 4 bases, and 12 bases lay in between. This CDR3 has 14 residues. Germline loops: CDR1 SQVTM, CDR2 ANQGSEA. Here the CDR3 reads CSVEDHTGPYGYTF. The CDR3 DNA follows: TGCAGCGTTGAAGATCATACAGGCCCCTATGGCTACACCTTC.

This chain uses TRBV2 with TRBJ1-6; TRBD1 agrees at 10 bases. Germline lookup yields CDR1 SNHLY and CDR2 FYNNEI. The CDR3 consists of 14 residues. The J segment lost 7 bases and the V segment lost 8 bases, leaving 5 bases of the junction unmatched. CDR3 DNA: TGTGCCAGCCAGGGACAGGGGACGAATTCACCCCTCCACTTT. Its translation is CASQGQGTNSPLHF.

This chain connects TRBV6-6 to TRBJ1-2; no reliable D call. The CDR3 loop spans 16 amino acids. Per the germline V gene, CDR1 is MNHNY and CDR2 is SVGAGI (reference sequence). V was clipped by 6 bases and J by 0 bases, with 17 bases between them. The CDR3 DNA sequence: TGTGCCAGCAGCGGTGCAGGTGTCGCCCCTAACTATGGCTACACCTTC. Translated, it gives CASSGAGVAPNYGYTF.

Only a few counts were recorded for this clone. J is TRBJ2-2 and V is TRBV28, with 8 nucleotides matching TRBD1. The CDR3 has 18 amino acids. In germline, CDR1 is MDHEN, CDR2 SYDVKM. The CDR3 loop reads CAPHLGQETMVNTGELFF. The CDR3 DNA reads TGTGCTCCACACCTGGGACAGGAGACTATGGTGAACACCGGGGAGCTGTTTTTT.

The chain is built from TRBV5-1 and TRBJ1-5; 8 nucleotides align to TRBD1. J lost 1 base, V lost 0 bases, and 9 bases had no gene match. The V gene's germline CDR1 is SGHRS and CDR2 YFSETQ. The CDR3 consists of 18 residues. CDR3 DNA: TGCGCCAGCAGCTTGGTGCCCAGGGGGACAGGAAGCAATCAGCCCCAGCATTTT. Its protein is CASSLVPRGTGSNQPQHF.

This chain uses TRBV5-1 with TRBJ2-7; 10 bases map to TRBD2. Germline V gene lookup returns CDR1 SGHRS and CDR2 YFSETQ. This CDR3 has 17 residues. J lost 0 bases, V lost 0 bases, and 6 bases had no gene match. The CDR3 nucleotides read TGCGCCAGCAGCTTGGCTCCAAGCGGGAGGGCCTCCTACGAGCAGTACTTC. Protein sequence: CASSLAPSGRASYEQYF. The full variable domain, with the rest looked up from reference TRBV5-1 and TRBJ2-7, is KAGVTQTPRYLIKTRGQQVTLSCSPISGHRSVSWYQQTPGQGLQFLFEYFSETQRNKGNFPGRFSGRQFSNSRSEMNVSTLELGDSALYLCASSLAPSGRASYEQYFGPGTRLTVT.